This is a list of T cell receptor beta chains from one sample in a study of T cell repertoires in cytomegalovirus infection. MiXCR was run by TCRdb on the reads, yielding one entry per CDR3 protein. Of around 99,000 distinct CDR3 sequences in the sample, 25% to 30% were seen once. No antigen has been identified for these receptors. Sequencing was performed on CD8+ T cells from cultured PBMCs, taken from culture after CMV antigen stimulation. Receptors were obtained from a human donor in good health (CMV status not recorded). Some clones in this sample may be carry-over from other donors' samples. The CDR3 runs from the conserved cysteine through the conserved F or W. Each record gives: D gene, clone size, CDR3 length, J gene, V gene, CDR3 protein, CDR3 DNA. The D gene is left open where the match is weak. Only part of the rows carry a size: once, few, many, or a class if the clone is expanded.

D: .
size: .
length: 13
J: TRBJ1-1
V: TRBV12-5
CDR3: CASGLQVNTEAFF
DNA: TGTGCTAGTGGTTTGCAGGTGAACACTGAAGCTTTCTTT

D: TRBD1
size: few
length: 18
J: TRBJ2-2
V: TRBV7-8
CDR3: CASKLGTGHLPNTGELFF
DNA: TGTGCCAGCAAGCTCGGGACAGGACACCTACCGAACACCGGGGAGCTGTTTTTT

D: .
size: .
length: 14
J: TRBJ1-2
V: TRBV27
CDR3: CASSLSPINYGYTF
DNA: TGTGCCAGCAGTTTATCCCCGATTAACTATGGCTACACCTTC

D: TRBD1
size: .
length: 14
J: TRBJ1-1
V: TRBV6-2/TRBV6-3
CDR3: CASSDGQASTEAFF
DNA: TGTGCCAGCAGTGACGGACAGGCTTCCACTGAAGCTTTCTTT

D: TRBD1
size: .
length: 15
J: TRBJ1-2
V: TRBV27
CDR3: CASSPGTGRLFGYTF
DNA: TGTGCCAGCAGTCCTGGGACAGGGAGGCTCTTCGGCTACACCTTC

D: .
size: .
length: 17
J: TRBJ1-1
V: TRBV28
CDR3: CASTFMVGGRGSAEAFF
DNA: TGTGCCAGCACCTTTATGGTGGGGGGCAGAGGATCCGCTGAAGCTTTCTTT

D: .
size: few
length: 14
J: TRBJ1-1
V: TRBV19
CDR3: CASSQTPRDTEAFF
DNA: TGTGCCAGTAGTCAGACACCAAGGGACACTGAAGCTTTCTTT

D: TRBD1
size: .
length: 13
J: TRBJ1-2
V: TRBV29-1
CDR3: CSATLQGFDGYTF
DNA: TGCAGCGCAACCCTACAGGGGTTTGACGGCTACACCTTC

D: .
size: few
length: 14
J: TRBJ2-7
V: TRBV7-9
CDR3: CASTYEGDPYEQYF
DNA: TGTGCCAGCACCTACGAGGGAGACCCCTACGAGCAGTACTTC

D: .
size: few
length: 13
J: TRBJ2-1
V: TRBV20-1
CDR3: CSAQVPSYNEQFF
DNA: TGCAGTGCTCAGGTCCCGTCCTACAATGAGCAGTTCTTC

D: .
size: .
length: 12
J: TRBJ2-7
V: TRBV7-6
CDR3: CASSLSPYEQYF
DNA: TGTGCCAGCAGCTTGTCCCCGTACGAGCAGTACTTC

D: .
size: few
length: 11
J: TRBJ2-7
V: TRBV29-1
CDR3: CSVEMGYEQYF
DNA: TGCAGCGTTGAGATGGGCTACGAGCAGTACTTC

D: .
size: few
length: 14
J: TRBJ1-2
V: TRBV12-3/TRBV12-4
CDR3: CASSFVVSNYGYTF
DNA: TGTGCCAGCAGTTTCGTGGTCAGCAACTATGGCTACACCTTC

D: .
size: few
length: 12
J: TRBJ1-2
V: TRBV24-1
CDR3: CATSDLGGGYTF
DNA: TGTGCCACCAGTGATTTGGGCGGTGGCTACACCTTC

D: .
size: few
length: 15
J: TRBJ1-1
V: TRBV4-1
CDR3: CASSLSRGQNTEAFF
DNA: TGCGCCAGCAGCCTTTCAAGGGGACAGAACACTGAAGCTTTCTTT

D: TRBD1
size: few
length: 16
J: TRBJ1-2
V: TRBV6-6
CDR3: CASSYPIRGRGGGYTF
DNA: TGTGCCAGCAGCTACCCCATCAGGGGGCGCGGAGGGGGCTACACCTTC

D: .
size: many
length: 13
J: TRBJ2-5
V: TRBV7-2
CDR3: CASKEGLRETQYF
DNA: TGTGCCAGCAAGGAGGGGCTCCGAGAGACCCAGTACTTC

D: .
size: few
length: 13
J: TRBJ1-1
V: TRBV28
CDR3: CASRSALDTEAFF
DNA: TGTGCCAGCAGGAGTGCCCTTGACACTGAAGCTTTCTTT

D: TRBD2
size: few
length: 17
J: TRBJ2-3
V: TRBV4-2
CDR3: CASSQPPSGGETDTQYF
DNA: TGTGCCAGCAGCCAACCTCCTAGCGGGGGGGAGACAGATACGCAGTATTTT

D: .
size: .
length: 13
J: TRBJ2-7
V: TRBV14
CDR3: CASSQVSGYEQYF
DNA: TGTGCCAGCAGCCAGGTGTCTGGCTACGAGCAGTACTTC

D: TRBD2
size: .
length: 17
J: TRBJ2-2
V: TRBV11-1
CDR3: CASSFPLLAANTGELFF
DNA: TGTGCCAGCAGCTTTCCCCTCCTAGCGGCTAACACCGGGGAGCTGTTTTTT

D: TRBD1
size: many
length: 15
J: TRBJ2-5
V: TRBV7-8
CDR3: CASSPRDRGHETQYF
DNA: TGTGCCAGCAGCCCTCGGGACAGGGGGCATGAGACCCAGTACTTC

D: .
size: many
length: 15
J: TRBJ1-1
V: TRBV2
CDR3: CASSDLDSLNTEAFF
DNA: TGTGCCAGCAGTGATTTAGACAGTTTGAACACTGAAGCTTTCTTT

D: .
size: few
length: 12
J: TRBJ2-1
V: TRBV12-3/TRBV12-4
CDR3: CASSWGSDEQFF
DNA: TGTGCCAGCAGTTGGGGATCGGATGAGCAGTTCTTC

D: .
size: .
length: 14
J: TRBJ2-3
V: TRBV5-1
CDR3: CASSLDTYTDTQYF
DNA: TGCGCCAGCAGCTTGGATACCTACACAGATACGCAGTATTTT

D: .
size: .
length: 12
J: TRBJ2-2
V: TRBV27
CDR3: CASSAQPGELFF
DNA: TGTGCCAGCAGTGCACAGCCCGGGGAGCTGTTTTTT

D: .
size: .
length: 13
J: TRBJ1-2
V: TRBV27
CDR3: CASSLSGRHGYTF
DNA: TGTGCCAGCAGTTTATCTGGGAGGCATGGCTACACCTTC

D: .
size: few
length: 14
J: TRBJ2-1
V: TRBV7-6
CDR3: CASSPETAYNEQFF
DNA: TGTGCCAGCAGCCCCGAGACAGCTTACAATGAGCAGTTCTTC

D: .
size: .
length: 12
J: TRBJ2-3
V: TRBV12-3/TRBV12-4
CDR3: CASNGPGDTQYF
DNA: TGTGCCAGCAACGGCCCGGGAGATACGCAGTATTTT

D: TRBD1
size: .
length: 14
J: TRBJ2-7
V: TRBV7-6
CDR3: CASSSDRGSYEQYF
DNA: TGTGCCAGCAGCTCTGACAGGGGCTCCTACGAGCAGTACTTC

D: .
size: few
length: 15
J: TRBJ2-7
V: TRBV11-2
CDR3: CASSLEVGVTYEQYF
DNA: TGTGCCAGCAGCTTAGAAGTAGGGGTCACCTACGAGCAGTACTTC

D: .
size: .
length: 12
J: TRBJ1-2
V: TRBV12-3/TRBV12-4
CDR3: CASSITQGGYTF
DNA: TGTGCCAGCAGTATCACGCAGGGTGGCTACACCTTC

D: TRBD2
size: .
length: 17
J: TRBJ2-5
V: TRBV5-4
CDR3: CASSLERLAGEKETQYF
DNA: TGTGCCAGCAGCTTGGAAAGACTAGCGGGTGAAAAAGAGACCCAGTACTTC

D: TRBD1
size: .
length: 16
J: TRBJ1-5
V: TRBV19
CDR3: CASSLLGQVGNQPQHF
DNA: TGTGCCAGTAGCCTACTTGGACAGGTGGGCAATCAGCCCCAGCATTTT

D: .
size: .
length: 15
J: TRBJ2-5
V: TRBV10-1
CDR3: CASSESATGQETQYF
DNA: TGCGCCAGCAGTGAGTCGGCGACTGGACAAGAGACCCAGTACTTC

D: TRBD2
size: few
length: 15
J: TRBJ2-1
V: TRBV20-1
CDR3: CSARDRLAGGKEQFF
DNA: TGCAGTGCTAGAGATAGGCTAGCGGGGGGGAAGGAGCAGTTCTTC

D: TRBD1
size: .
length: 14
J: TRBJ1-1
V: TRBV7-6
CDR3: CASSFWDRETEAFF
DNA: TGTGCCAGCAGCTTTTGGGACAGGGAAACTGAAGCTTTCTTT

D: TRBD1
size: many
length: 16
J: TRBJ1-1
V: TRBV7-9
CDR3: CASSSETDRGHTEAFF
DNA: TGTGCCAGCAGCTCCGAGACAGACAGGGGGCACACTGAAGCTTTCTTT

D: TRBD2
size: .
length: 16
J: TRBJ2-1
V: TRBV2
CDR3: CASSRVLGLANNEQFF
DNA: TGTGCCAGCAGTCGCGTCCTGGGACTAGCCAACAATGAGCAGTTCTTC

D: TRBD1
size: many
length: 15
J: TRBJ2-7
V: TRBV7-2
CDR3: CASSLGLAGGYEQYF
DNA: TGTGCCAGCAGCTTAGGTCTAGCAGGGGGCTATGAGCAGTACTTC

D: .
size: .
length: 13
J: TRBJ1-1
V: TRBV12-3/TRBV12-4
CDR3: CAGSQFRGTEAFF
DNA: TGTGCCGGCAGTCAGTTCAGGGGCACTGAAGCTTTCTTT

D: .
size: .
length: 14
J: TRBJ1-5
V: TRBV12-3/TRBV12-4
CDR3: CASSPSRGRQPQHF
DNA: TGTGCCAGCAGTCCGAGCAGGGGCCGTCAGCCCCAGCATTTT

D: TRBD2
size: .
length: 16
J: TRBJ2-7
V: TRBV7-6
CDR3: CASSPGGLGQSYEQYF
DNA: TGTGCCAGCAGCCCCGGGGGGTTAGGACAATCCTACGAGCAGTACTTC

D: .
size: .
length: 18
J: TRBJ1-5
V: TRBV18
CDR3: CASSPRHEGPYSNQPQHF
DNA: TGTGCCAGCTCACCGCGACACGAGGGTCCGTATAGCAATCAGCCCCAGCATTTT

D: .
size: many
length: 15
J: TRBJ1-4
V: TRBV9
CDR3: CASSETVATNEKLFF
DNA: TGTGCCAGCAGCGAGACGGTCGCAACTAATGAAAAACTGTTTTTT

D: .
size: .
length: 13
J: TRBJ2-2
V: TRBV27
CDR3: CASSWSDTGELFF
DNA: TGTGCCAGCAGTTGGTCGGACACCGGGGAGCTGTTTTTT

D: TRBD2
size: .
length: 17
J: TRBJ2-3
V: TRBV7-8
CDR3: CASSSRLAGRSTDTQYF
DNA: TGTGCCAGCAGCTCTAGACTAGCGGGGAGAAGCACAGATACGCAGTATTTT

D: .
size: many
length: 15
J: TRBJ2-2
V: TRBV4-1
CDR3: CASSQARTGPGELFF
DNA: TGCGCCAGCAGCCAAGCCCGGACTGGCCCCGGGGAGCTGTTTTTT

D: .
size: many
length: 13
J: TRBJ1-1
V: TRBV6-5
CDR3: CASRSGTLTEAFF
DNA: TGTGCCAGCAGGTCCGGGACGTTGACTGAAGCTTTCTTT

D: .
size: .
length: 17
J: TRBJ2-3
V: TRBV7-6
CDR3: CASSLTRGLGITDTQYF
DNA: TGTGCCAGCAGCTTAACCCGAGGCCTAGGAATCACAGATACGCAGTATTTT

D: TRBD1
size: .
length: 14
J: TRBJ1-2
V: TRBV7-9
CDR3: CASSQGQGFYGYTF
DNA: TGTGCCAGCAGCCAAGGACAGGGTTTCTATGGCTACACCTTC

D: .
size: .
length: 14
J: TRBJ2-1
V: TRBV6-6
CDR3: CASSYAIWSNEQFF
DNA: TGTGCCAGCAGTTACGCGATATGGAGCAATGAGCAGTTCTTC

D: .
size: many
length: 15
J: TRBJ1-2
V: TRBV7-6
CDR3: CASSDMDSSLYGYTF
DNA: TGTGCCAGCAGTGATATGGACAGCTCACTATATGGCTACACCTTC

D: TRBD2
size: few
length: 15
J: TRBJ2-3
V: TRBV29-1
CDR3: CSVSRTSGSTDTQYF
DNA: TGCAGCGTCTCTAGAACTAGCGGGAGCACAGATACGCAGTATTTT

D: .
size: many
length: 16
J: TRBJ2-1
V: TRBV6-4
CDR3: CASSDSVGAGYNEQFF
DNA: TGTGCCAGCAGTGACTCGGTGGGGGCGGGGTACAATGAGCAGTTCTTC

D: .
size: many
length: 15
J: TRBJ2-5
V: TRBV7-6
CDR3: CASSLREVPQETQYF
DNA: TGTGCCAGCAGCTTACGGGAAGTCCCGCAAGAGACCCAGTACTTC

D: .
size: few
length: 14
J: TRBJ1-4
V: TRBV12-3/TRBV12-4
CDR3: CASSLLKMREKLFF
DNA: TGTGCCAGCAGTTTATTGAAAATGAGGGAAAAACTGTTTTTT

D: .
size: .
length: 15
J: TRBJ1-5
V: TRBV28
CDR3: CASSFGTEFNQPQHF
DNA: TGTGCCAGCAGTTTTGGAACAGAGTTCAATCAGCCCCAGCATTTT

D: TRBD2
size: once
length: 15
J: TRBJ2-2
V: TRBV2
CDR3: CASRILAPGTGELFF
DNA: TGTGCCAGCAGGATACTAGCGCCGGGTACCGGGGAGCTGTTTTTT